This TCR beta chain was captured by sequencing in a study of regulatory T cells in long-lasting Graves disease. Relying on iRepertoire HTBI primers and Arm-PCR of CDR3 regions, the team built TCR beta libraries. One entry per CDR3 protein results from TCRdb running MiXCR on the multiplex PCR reads. The table records fewer than 400,000 distinct CDR3 sequences, about 18% of them present only once. Study conclusions and caveats: Samples came from peripheral blood alone, without thyroid tissue. Persistent disease exhibited a predilection for TRBV28, TRBJ1-2 and TRBJ2-5.

The time point here: persistent/refractory GD, antithyroid drugs over 5 years with positive TRAb. The TCR library was prepared using RNA isolated from PBMCs. Regarding this clonotype: Its target is not known.

This CDR3 is 12 amino acids long. The germline V gene has CDR1 MNHNS and CDR2 SASEGT. Trimming at V came to 7 bases and at J to 8 bases, leaving 7 bases not matched to a gene. This clonotype originated in a female donor with Graves disease. The genes are TRBV6-1 and TRBJ1-2, with TRBD1 identical over 7 bases. Sequencing used peripheral blood mononuclear cells (PBMCs), obtained when the disease was refractory, from a patient treated with antithyroid drugs. The CDR3 bases are TGTGCCAGCATCTTGACAGGGAGAGGCTACACCTTC. Amino acids: CASILTGRGYTF.